These 8 T cell receptor beta chains were sequenced from one sample in a study of control samples from healthy donors and cancer patients (dated by TCRdb to the early 2020s). The library was produced with the immunoSEQ multiplex PCR assay. TCRdb provides this immuneACCESS table in a form limited to in-frame rearrangements. Some clones are lacking; in checked studies, under half of them reflect an unresolved V gene, and why the rest are absent is not known. The sample yields tens of thousands of clones; approximately 79% were counted once. The top ten hold less than 25% of the sample. The material sequenced was PBMCs. These receptor sequences come from a man aged 55 to 70 with head and neck cancer.

The gene calls are TRBV28 and TRBJ1-3; a weak D match, TRBD1 (6 bases). V shed 8 bases and J shed 1 base, with 6 bases lying between them. The V gene's germline CDR1 is MDHEN and CDR2 SYDVKM. There are 12 residues in the CDR3. The CDR3 reads CASQGSGNTIYF. In nucleotides, the CDR3 is TGTGCCAGCCAGGGGTCTGGAAACACCATATATTTT.

This chain uses TRBV7-9 with TRBJ1-6; D call uncertain. This CDR3 comprises 11 residues. The germline V gene has CDR1 SEHNR and CDR2 FQNEAQ (reference sequence). Trimming cost V 2 bases and J 15 bases, with 8 bases left between them. The CDR3 is CASSLKESLHF. The CDR3 bases are TGTGCCAGCAGCTTAAAAGAAAGCCTCCACTTT. Full variable domain (missing parts from reference TRBV7-9 and TRBJ1-6): DTGVSQNPRHKITKRGQNVTFRCDPISEHNRLYWYRQTLGQGPEFLTYFQNEAQLEKSRLLSDRFSAERPKGSFSTLEIQRTEQGDSAMYLCASSLKESLHFGNGTRLTVT.

The rearrangement joins TRBV28 to TRBJ2-1; 7 bases fit TRBD1. The CDR3 has 14 residues. V trimming: 7 bases; J trimming: 7 bases; junction bases outside the gene matches: 10. Germline V lookup: CDR1 MDHEN, CDR2 SYDVKM. The CDR3 nucleotides are TGTGCCAGCACCAAAGGACAGGTGAGAAATGAGCAGTTCTTC. This gives the protein CASTKGQVRNEQFF. The full variable domain, rest sourced from reference TRBV28 and TRBJ2-1, is DVKVTQSSRYLVKRTGEKVFLECVQDMDHENMFWYRQDPGLGLRLIYFSYDVKMKEKGDIPEGYSVSREKKERFSLILESASTNQTSMYLCASTKGQVRNEQFFGPGTRLTVL.

The chain employs TRBV9 and TRBJ2-6; D not certain. The ends were cut back, 1 base at V and 4 bases at J, with 9 bases in the middle. The CDR3 contains 15 residues. Per germline, CDR1 SGDLS and CDR2 YYNGEE. DNA of the CDR3: TGTGCCAGCAGCGTAAGTGATTCCGGGGCCAACGTCCTGACTTTC. This encodes CASSVSDSGANVLTF.

The rearrangement uses TRBV7-2 and TRBJ1-4; possible D gene TRBD1, 5 bases. With 2 bases removed from V and 8 bases from J, the gap between germline ends came to 15 bases. The germline gives CDR1 SGHTA, CDR2 FQGNSA. The CDR3 has 15 amino acids. CDR3 bases: TGTGCCAGCAGCTTACCCCGACAGCCTCCAGAAAAACTGTTTTTT. Its translation is CASSLPRQPPEKLFF.

The genes are TRBV30 and TRBJ1-5; TRBD1 matches 7 bases. J gave up 0 bases and V 2 bases, and 4 bases lay outside the gene matches. Germline values: CDR1 GTSNPN, CDR2 SVGIG (reference sequence). This CDR3 has 15 residues. CDR3 nucleotides: TGTGCCTGGAGTTCCGAGGGGGCTAGCAATCAGCCCCAGCATTTT. It codes for CAWSSEGASNQPQHF. Full variable domain (rest looked up from reference TRBV30 and TRBJ1-5): SQTIHQWPATLVQPVGSPLSLECTVEGTSNPNLYWYRQAAGRGLQLLFYSVGIGQISSEVPQNLSASRPQDRQFILSSKKLLLSDSGFYLCAWSSEGASNQPQHFGDGTRLSIL.

This clone was observed a single time. V gene TRBV4-3 combines with J gene TRBJ1-4, with D possibly being TRBD1 (6 bases). The ends were cut back, 4 bases at V and 1 base at J, with 19 bases in the middle. Germline V gene lookup returns CDR1 LGHNA and CDR2 YSLEER. CDR3 length: 18 amino acids. CDR3 DNA: TGCGCCAGCAGCCCCGGAGGGGGGTGGGGGCTAACTAATGAAAAACTGTTTTTT. This translates into CASSPGGGWGLTNEKLFF.

The count of this clone is one. V gene TRBV18 combines with J gene TRBJ2-6; 12 nucleotides match TRBD1. CDR1 and CDR2 (germline): KGHSH, LQKENI. With 4 bases clipped from V and 2 bases from J, the junction kept 9 bases outside the gene matches. The CDR3 runs 19 residues. The CDR3 DNA is TGTGCCAGCTCACTCAACCGGGGACAGGGGGCAACTGGGGCCAACGTCCTGACTTTC. Translating gives CASSLNRGQGATGANVLTF. The full variable domain, with the rest looked up from reference TRBV18 and TRBJ2-6, is NAGVMQNPRHLVRRRGQEARLRCSPMKGHSHVYWYRQLPEEGLKFMVYLQKENIIDESGMPKERFSAEFPKEGPSILRIQQVVRGDSAAYFCASSLNRGQGATGANVLTFGAGSRLTVL.